These 5 T cell receptor beta chains originate from one sample sequenced in a study of T cells in Graves' hyperthyroidism and ophthalmopathy. Amplified regions were TCR beta CDR3 sequences from RNA transcripts. HTBI primers were used for first-round RT-PCR of the TCR CDR3. TCRdb analysed the multiplex PCR reads with MiXCR anew, one entry per CDR3 protein. The data contain roughly 260,000 distinct CDR3 sequences, about 14% of them singletons. Specimen: blood. These receptors were taken from a woman aged 35 to 49 with Graves' hyperthyroidism that later progressed to Graves' ophthalmopathy.

This clonotype came up many times. V gene TRBV3-1 combines with J gene TRBJ1-1, with 7 bases lining up with TRBD1. This CDR3 spans 15 amino acids. Germline loops: CDR1 LGHDT, CDR2 YNNKEL (reference sequence). Germline trimming cut 1 base from V and 6 bases from J; bases unmatched to any gene: 8. The CDR3 region has the DNA TGTGCCAGCAGCCAAGGTTCTCAGGGGGTTGCTGAAGCTTTCTTT. Translation gives CASSQGSQGVAEAFF. Using reference TRBV3-1 and TRBJ1-1 for the parts outside the CDR3, the full variable domain is DTAVSQTPKYLVTQMGNDKSIKCEQNLGHDTMYWYKQDSKKFLKIMFSYNNKELIINETVPNRFSPKSPDKAHLNLHINSLELGDSAVYFCASSQGSQGVAEAFFGQGTRLTVV.

This clonotype was detected ten times or more. The V gene is TRBV28, the J gene TRBJ1-1, with D perhaps matching TRBD1 (6 bases). Germline CDR1 and CDR2: MDHEN and SYDVKM. V was trimmed by 4 bases and J by 4 bases, leaving 19 bases between them. This CDR3 comprises 16 residues. Here the CDR3 reads CASSYGRRGMITEAFF. The CDR3 coding sequence is TGTGCCAGCAGTTACGGTCGGAGGGGGATGATCACTGAAGCTTTCTTT.

This rearrangement joins TRBV28 to TRBJ2-7; possibly TRBD1 for D (5 bases). Germline CDR1 reads MDHEN; CDR2 reads SYDVKM. The CDR3 is made up of 15 amino acids. V was clipped by 5 bases and J by 4 bases, with 18 bases between them. CDR3 sequence: CASSTLQVRQYEQYF. CDR3 in DNA: TGTGCCAGCAGTACACTACAGGTCCGTCAATACGAGCAGTACTTC.

This clonotype was found a few times. A much larger clone differs by one base, so this may be a read error. DNA of the CDR3: TGTGCCAGCAGCCCTACGCGGGGTGGAAACACCATATATTTT. This codes for CASSPTRGGNTIYF. The gene calls are TRBV28 and TRBJ1-3; D is ambiguous. This CDR3 spans 14 amino acids. Germline V gene sequence: CDR1 MDHEN, CDR2 SYDVKM. Trimming removed 6 bases from V and 3 bases from J, with 12 bases in between.

This clonotype was recorded at least ten times. The V and J genes are TRBV20-1 and TRBJ1-5, with 7 bases aligning to TRBD1. J was trimmed by 2 bases and V by 6 bases; bases with no gene match: 7. The V gene's germline CDR1 is DFQATT and CDR2 SNEGSKA (reference sequence). CDR3 length equals 14 residues. CDR3 nucleotides: TGCAGTGCCCCTAGGACAGGCCGCAATCAGCCCCAGCATTTT. Translation gives CSAPRTGRNQPQHF.